These 19 T cell receptor beta chains were sequenced from one sample in a study of shared T cell receptors in the human thymus. Libraries were prepared by immunoSEQ multiplex PCR; TCRdb keeps only in-frame clonotypes and omits some of them. Among hundreds of thousands of clones listed, over 75% were seen once. The same data also contributed to another study, on human thymus T cells.

Sequenced sample: thymocytes. The receptors were sampled from a boy younger than two with a congenital heart defect.

V is TRBV7-9 and J is TRBJ1-2; perhaps TRBD1 as D (6 bases). V shed 6 bases and J shed 13 bases, with 18 bases lying between them. This CDR3 is built from 12 residues. The germline gives CDR1 SEHNR, CDR2 FQNEAQ (reference sequence). CDR3 sequence (DNA): TGTGCCAGCAGTTTCTGGAACAGGGCGAGCACCTTC. The encoded protein is CASSFWNRASTF.

This chain links TRBV4-3 with TRBJ2-7; 7 positions agree with TRBD1. The germline CDR1 and CDR2 sequences are LGHNA and YSLEER. With 0 bases clipped from V and 0 bases from J, the junction kept 17 bases outside the gene matches. CDR3 length equals 20 residues. The DNA for the CDR3 is TGCGCCAGCAGCCAAGATCCACCGGGACAGCGCCGCCGGGGCTCCTACGAGCAGTACTTC. Protein: CASSQDPPGQRRRGSYEQYF.

This chain joins TRBV25-1 and TRBJ2-1, with D tentatively TRBD2 (6 bases). Trimming pared 4 bases from V and 7 bases from J, leaving 17 bases between. Germline lookup yields CDR1 MGHDK and CDR2 SYGVNS. This CDR3 has 15 amino acids. The CDR3 protein is CASSAEGRQKNEQFF. DNA of the CDR3: TGTGCCAGCAGTGCGGAGGGGCGGCAGAAAAATGAGCAGTTCTTC.

This chain connects TRBV4-3 to TRBJ2-2, with 7 positions matching TRBD2. Trimming cost V 3 bases and J 4 bases; bases outside gene matches: 20. The germline gives CDR1 LGHNA, CDR2 YSLEER. The CDR3 has 20 amino acids. CDR3 bases: TGCGCCAGCAGCCAGGGTCGTCCCCACCGGGCGGGAGTCTCCACCGGGGAGCTGTTTTTT. This gives the protein CASSQGRPHRAGVSTGELFF.

The V and J genes are TRBV4-1 and TRBJ1-4; 7 positions agree with TRBD1. From germline, CDR1 is MGHRA and CDR2 YSYEKL. This CDR3 comprises 17 residues. The trim removed 4 bases at V and 8 bases at J, leaving 16 bases unmatched. The DNA for the CDR3 is TGCGCCAGCAGCCTACTCCCTTCACAGGGGCAAAGGGAAAAACTGTTTTTT. Protein: CASSLLPSQGQREKLFF.

The chain has TRBV2 and TRBJ1-2, with D tentatively TRBD1 (6 bases). Looked up from germline, CDR1 is SNHLY and CDR2 is FYNNEI. Trimming cost V 7 bases and J 8 bases, with 17 bases left between them. CDR3 length equals 13 residues. The CDR3 DNA reads as TGTGCCAGCACCCTTGGACCAGGGGTCGGCTACACCTTC. Encoded protein: CASTLGPGVGYTF.

V gene TRBV5-5 combines with J gene TRBJ1-2, with 7 bases fitting TRBD1. This CDR3 spans 16 amino acids. Germline V lookup: CDR1 SGHKS, CDR2 YYEKEE (reference sequence). The ends lost 0 bases at V and 2 bases at J; junction bases unmatched: 7. The CDR3 DNA reads TGTGCCAGCAGCTTGGGGGACGGGGGACAGAACTATGGCTACACCTTC. Translation: CASSLGDGGQNYGYTF.

The chain combines TRBV28 with TRBJ2-7; TRBD2 matches 7 bases. J lost 5 bases, V lost 3 bases, and 10 bases had no gene match. This CDR3 spans 15 amino acids. The germline CDR1 and CDR2 sequences are MDHEN and SYDVKM. CDR3: CASSLGRAGLDEQYF. CDR3 coding DNA: TGTGCCAGCAGTTTGGGGAGAGCGGGACTCGACGAGCAGTACTTC.

The rearrangement uses TRBV4-2 and TRBJ1-4, with D possibly matching TRBD1 (6 bases). Trimming shortened V by 1 base and J by 8 bases, and 17 bases separated the two germline ends. CDR1 LGHNA and CDR2 YNFKEQ come from the germline V gene. This CDR3 comprises 16 residues. The CDR3 region has the DNA TGTGCCAGCAGCCAAGCAAGGGGCAGGGGACAAGAAAAACTGTTTTTT. Translated, it gives CASSQARGRGQEKLFF.

V usage is TRBV10-3 and J usage is TRBJ2-1, with a weak D call TRBD2 (5 bases). V gave up 0 bases and J gave up 8 bases, with 17 bases separating them. The CDR3 runs 16 residues. Germline V gives CDR1 ENHRY, CDR2 SYGVKD. CDR3 DNA: TGTGCCATCAGTGAGTCCCCAGGACTCCCGAGATATGAGCAGTTCTTC. It specifies CAISESPGLPRYEQFF.

The chain recombines TRBV7-2 with TRBJ2-1; 10 bases line up with TRBD2. CDR3 size: 17 residues. The J segment lost 7 bases and the V segment lost 1 base, leaving 10 bases of the junction unmatched. CDR1 and CDR2 (germline): SGHTA, FQGNSA. The CDR3 nucleotides are TGTGCCAGCAGCTTAGTGGCTAGCGGGAGTTCAGGGAATGAGCAGTTCTTC. Its protein is CASSLVASGSSGNEQFF.

V and J are TRBV4-3 and TRBJ1-6; D remains unclear. Trimming removed 1 base from V and 9 bases from J, with 13 bases in between. The germline CDR1 and CDR2 sequences are LGHNA and YSLEER. This CDR3 spans 15 amino acids. The CDR3 coding sequence is TGCGCCAGCAGCCAAGGGGTTCAGACTGCTTCACCCCTCCACTTT. Residues: CASSQGVQTASPLHF.

This rearrangement joins TRBV11-3 to TRBJ2-1; 9 bases are shared with TRBD1. The V gene's germline CDR1 is SGHNT and CDR2 YENEEA. The V and J ends lost 0 bases and 7 bases, in that order; junction bases with no gene match: 10. The CDR3 covers 17 residues. This chain's CDR3 is CASSLEVPGQGWNEQFF. The CDR3 DNA sequence: TGTGCCAGCAGCTTAGAGGTACCGGGACAGGGTTGGAATGAGCAGTTCTTC.

V and J are TRBV4-3 and TRBJ2-1, with D perhaps matching TRBD2 (6 bases). The V and J ends lost 0 bases and 4 bases respectively, with 19 bases between them. CDR1 is LGHNA and CDR2 is YSLEER in the germline V gene. CDR3 size: 18 residues. The CDR3: CASSQDYTRRDSYNEQFF. CDR3 sequence (DNA): TGCGCCAGCAGCCAAGACTACACCCGACGGGACTCGTACAATGAGCAGTTCTTC.

This chain links TRBV7-8 with TRBJ2-7; 8 bases align to TRBD2. CDR1 is SGHVS, CDR2 FQNEAQ, per germline. This CDR3 contains 15 residues. V dropped 3 bases and J dropped 4; count of bases not matched to a gene: 8. CDR3 sequence: CASSLPGGRPYEQYF. CDR3 nucleotides: TGTGCCAGCAGCTTGCCGGGCGGGAGGCCTTACGAGCAGTACTTC.

The chain recombines TRBV5-1 with TRBJ2-1; 9 positions agree with TRBD2. The CDR3 sequence is 16 residues long. Per germline, CDR1 SGHRS and CDR2 YFSETQ. Trimming at V came to 3 bases and at J to 5 bases, leaving 9 bases not matched to a gene. For the CDR3, the DNA is TGCGCCAGCAGCTGCGTGGTTCCTAGCGGGAACAATGAGCAGTTCTTC. Translation: CASSCVVPSGNNEQFF.

DNA of the CDR3: TGTGCCAGCAGTGACCGACTAGCGGGAGAGGGCTACGAGCAGTACTTC. Amino acids: CASSDRLAGEGYEQYF. The rearrangement uses TRBV25-1 and TRBJ2-7, with TRBD2 identical over 12 bases. Germline loops: CDR1 MGHDK, CDR2 SYGVNS. CDR3 size: 16 residues. J lost 3 bases, V lost 3 bases, and 6 bases had no gene match.

The V call is TRBV6-6, the J call TRBJ2-3; D perhaps matches TRBD2 (6 bases). V lost 5 bases and J lost 0, with 12 bases in between. Germline lookup yields CDR1 MNHNY and CDR2 SVGAGI (reference sequence). The CDR3 loop spans 15 amino acids. CDR3 amino acids: CASSRAGTSTDTQYF. The CDR3 nucleotides are TGTGCCAGCAGTCGAGCGGGCACCAGCACAGATACGCAGTATTTT.

This chain links TRBV15 with TRBJ2-7; 8 bases agree with TRBD1. V was pared by 5 bases and J by 10 bases, with 13 bases of the junction left unmatched. This CDR3 contains 14 residues. Germline lookup yields CDR1 LNHNV and CDR2 YYDKDF (reference sequence). CDR3 loop: CATSSRTGPVEQYF. Written as DNA, the CDR3 is TGTGCCACCAGCTCCCGGACAGGGCCCGTGGAACAGTACTTC.